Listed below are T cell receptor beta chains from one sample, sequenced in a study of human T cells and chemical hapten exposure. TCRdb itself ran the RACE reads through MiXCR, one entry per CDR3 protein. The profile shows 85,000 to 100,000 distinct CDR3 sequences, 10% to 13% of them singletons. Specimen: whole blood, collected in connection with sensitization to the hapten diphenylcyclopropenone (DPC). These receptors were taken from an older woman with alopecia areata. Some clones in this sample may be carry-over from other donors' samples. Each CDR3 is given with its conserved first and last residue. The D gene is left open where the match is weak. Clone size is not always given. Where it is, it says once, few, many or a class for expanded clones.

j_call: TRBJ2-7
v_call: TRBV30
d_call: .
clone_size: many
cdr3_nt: TGTGCCTGGAGTGTACTCAGAGAGGGCGAGCAGTACTTC
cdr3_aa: CAWSVLREGEQYF

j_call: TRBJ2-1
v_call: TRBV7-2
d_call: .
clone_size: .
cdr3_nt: TGTGCCAGCAGCTTACTTGTCGACTCCTACAATGAGCAGTTCTTC
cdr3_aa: CASSLLVDSYNEQFF

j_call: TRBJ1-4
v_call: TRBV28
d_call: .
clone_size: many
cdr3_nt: TGTGCCAGCAGTTTATTAGACCAGGAGGATGAAAAACTGTTTTTT
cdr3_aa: CASSLLDQEDEKLFF

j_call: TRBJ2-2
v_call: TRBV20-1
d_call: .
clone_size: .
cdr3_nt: TGCAGTGCTAGAGTGGGGCTAGGACACACCGGGGAGCTGTTTTTT
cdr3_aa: CSARVGLGHTGELFF

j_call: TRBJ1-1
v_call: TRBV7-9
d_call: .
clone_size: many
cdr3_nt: TGTGCCACCGAAGACTGGCCCGGAAACACTGAAGCTTTCTTT
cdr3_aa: CATEDWPGNTEAFF

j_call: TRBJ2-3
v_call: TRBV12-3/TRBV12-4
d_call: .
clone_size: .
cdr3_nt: TGTGCCAGCAGTTCCTCGAGTCAGGCAGATACGCAGTATTTT
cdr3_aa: CASSSSSQADTQYF

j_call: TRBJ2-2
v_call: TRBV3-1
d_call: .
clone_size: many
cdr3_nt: TGTGCCAGCAGCCAAGGTAACACCGGGGAGCTGTTTTTT
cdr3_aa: CASSQGNTGELFF

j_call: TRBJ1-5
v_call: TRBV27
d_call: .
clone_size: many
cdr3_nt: TGTGCCAGCAGTTTATTTGCTCTGGGAGGGGGTCAGCCCCAGCATTTT
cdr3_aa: CASSLFALGGGQPQHF

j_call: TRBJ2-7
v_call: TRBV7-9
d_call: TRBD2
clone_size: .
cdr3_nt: TGTGCCAGCAGAGATAGCGGGGGAAGCGAGCAGTACTTC
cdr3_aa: CASRDSGGSEQYF

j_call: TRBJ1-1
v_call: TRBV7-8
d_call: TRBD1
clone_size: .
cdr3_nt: TGTGCCAGCAGCTTAGTAGACAGGGGAGCGACTACTGAAGCTTTCTTT
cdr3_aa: CASSLVDRGATTEAFF

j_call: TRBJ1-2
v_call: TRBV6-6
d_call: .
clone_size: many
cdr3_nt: TGTGCCAGCAGCCAGGGGCAGGGATCCTATGGCTACACCTTC
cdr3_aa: CASSQGQGSYGYTF

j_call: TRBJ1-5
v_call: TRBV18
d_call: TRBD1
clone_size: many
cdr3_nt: TGTGCCAGCTCACCAGGACAGGGGACGATCAAGCCTCAGCATTTT
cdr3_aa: CASSPGQGTIKPQHF

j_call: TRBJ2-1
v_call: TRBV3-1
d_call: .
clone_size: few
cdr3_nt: TGTGCCAGCAGCCAAGAACCGGTCAGGGCTTATTCCTACAATGAGCAGTTCTTC
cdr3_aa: CASSQEPVRAYSYNEQFF

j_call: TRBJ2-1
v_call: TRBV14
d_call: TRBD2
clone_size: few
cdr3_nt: TGTGCCAGCAGCTCCGGGGGGTATGGAGAATACAATGAGCAGTTCTTC
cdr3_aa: CASSSGGYGEYNEQFF

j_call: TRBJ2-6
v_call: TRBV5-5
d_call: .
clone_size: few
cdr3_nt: TGTGCCAGCAGCTTAGACATCTCTGGGGCCAACGTCCTGACTTTC
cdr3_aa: CASSLDISGANVLTF

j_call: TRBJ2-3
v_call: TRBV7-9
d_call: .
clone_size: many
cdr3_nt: TGTGCCAGCACTAGCCTCGGGGGCCGTTGGACTACAGATACGCAGTATTTT
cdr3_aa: CASTSLGGRWTTDTQYF

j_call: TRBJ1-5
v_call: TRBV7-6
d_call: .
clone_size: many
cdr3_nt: TGTGCCAGCAGCTCACACAGAGATAGCAATCAGCCCCAGCATTTT
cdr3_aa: CASSSHRDSNQPQHF

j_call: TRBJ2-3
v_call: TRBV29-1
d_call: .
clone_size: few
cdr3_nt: TGCAGCGTTGCTCGGGTTGTGGGCACAGATACGCAGTATTTT
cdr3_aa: CSVARVVGTDTQYF

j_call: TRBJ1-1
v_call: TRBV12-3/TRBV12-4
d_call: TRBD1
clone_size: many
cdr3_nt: TGTGCCAGCAGTACTGGACAGGGGTTAATGGCTTTCTTT
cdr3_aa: CASSTGQGLMAFF

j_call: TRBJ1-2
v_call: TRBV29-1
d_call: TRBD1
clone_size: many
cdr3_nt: TGCAGCGTTGGGGGACAGGGAGACTATGGCTACACCTTC
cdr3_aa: CSVGGQGDYGYTF

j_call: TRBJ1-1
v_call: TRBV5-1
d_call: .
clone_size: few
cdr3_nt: TGCGCCAGCAGCTTTTCGGGCGGGACTAACACTGAAGCTTTCTTT
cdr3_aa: CASSFSGGTNTEAFF

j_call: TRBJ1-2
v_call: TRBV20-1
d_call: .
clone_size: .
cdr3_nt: TGCAGTGCTAGTTCTCCGGACAGCTACTCTTATGGCTACACCTTC
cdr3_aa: CSASSPDSYSYGYTF

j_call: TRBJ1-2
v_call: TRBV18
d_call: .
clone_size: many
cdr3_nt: TGTGCCAGCTCACCCGAGGGTGAGGGTGGCTACACCTTC
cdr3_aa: CASSPEGEGGYTF

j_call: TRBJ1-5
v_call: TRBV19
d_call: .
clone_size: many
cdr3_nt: TGTGCCAGTACCGCCGGGGGGTTCAATCAGCCCCAGCATTTT
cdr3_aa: CASTAGGFNQPQHF

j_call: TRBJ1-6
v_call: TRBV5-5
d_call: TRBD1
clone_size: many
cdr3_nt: TGTGCCAGCAGCAGGGGTGACAGGGGGCATGTTAATTCACCCCTCCACTTT
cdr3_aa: CASSRGDRGHVNSPLHF

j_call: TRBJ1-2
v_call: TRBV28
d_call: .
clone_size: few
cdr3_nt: TGTGCCAGCAGTAAGGCTAACTATGGCTACACCTTC
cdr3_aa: CASSKANYGYTF

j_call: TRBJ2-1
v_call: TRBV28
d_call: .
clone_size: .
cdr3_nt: TGTGCCAGCAGTCCCTTTTCGGGGGACTTCAATGAGCAGTTCTTC
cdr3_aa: CASSPFSGDFNEQFF

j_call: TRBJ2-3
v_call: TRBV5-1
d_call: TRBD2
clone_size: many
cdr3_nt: TGCGCCAGCAACCTCAGAGCGGGGGGCCAGGATACGCAGTATTTT
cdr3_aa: CASNLRAGGQDTQYF

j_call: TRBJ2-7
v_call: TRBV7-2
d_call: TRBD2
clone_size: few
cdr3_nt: TGTGCCAGCAGCTACAGACTAGCGGGCCGTATAGGAGTTCCCTACGAGCAGTACTTC
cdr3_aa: CASSYRLAGRIGVPYEQYF

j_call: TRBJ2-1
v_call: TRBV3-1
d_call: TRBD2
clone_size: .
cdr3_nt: TGTGCCAGCAGCCCGCCGAGGAGCGGGATATTCAATGAGCAGTTCTTC
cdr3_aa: CASSPPRSGIFNEQFF

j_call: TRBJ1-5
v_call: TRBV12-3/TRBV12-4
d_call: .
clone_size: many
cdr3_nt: TGTGCCAGCAGTTTATTGGAAGGAGGGCAGCCCCAGCATTTT
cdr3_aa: CASSLLEGGQPQHF

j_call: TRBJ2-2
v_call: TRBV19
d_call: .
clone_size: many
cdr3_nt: TGTGCCACCCGGAATACCGGGGAGCTGTTTTTT
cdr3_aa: CATRNTGELFF

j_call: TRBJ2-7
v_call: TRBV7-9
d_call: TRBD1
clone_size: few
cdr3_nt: TGTGCCAGCAGCTTAAGGGACAGGGGCCACGAGCAGTACTTC
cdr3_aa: CASSLRDRGHEQYF

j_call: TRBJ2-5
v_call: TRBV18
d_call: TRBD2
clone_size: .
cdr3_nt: TGTGCCAGCTCGCCAGTGAGGGGACTAGCGAAAGAGACCCAGTACTTC
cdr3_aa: CASSPVRGLAKETQYF

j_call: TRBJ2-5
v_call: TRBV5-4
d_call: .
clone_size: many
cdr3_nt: TGTGCCAGCAGCTTCGGGCGAGCCCAAGAGACCCAGTACTTC
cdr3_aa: CASSFGRAQETQYF

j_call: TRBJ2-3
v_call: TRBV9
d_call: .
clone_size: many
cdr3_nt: TGTGCCAGCAGCGTAGCGGGGATAGTAGGGGGTACGCAGTATTTT
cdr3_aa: CASSVAGIVGGTQYF

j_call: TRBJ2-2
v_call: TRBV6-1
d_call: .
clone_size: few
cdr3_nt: TGTGCCAGCAGACAACCACCGGGACAGAACACCGGGGAGCTGTTTTTT
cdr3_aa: CASRQPPGQNTGELFF

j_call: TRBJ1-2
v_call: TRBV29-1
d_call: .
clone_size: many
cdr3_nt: TGCAGCGTTGAAGGAGGGGTAGCCTATGGCTACACCTTC
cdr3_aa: CSVEGGVAYGYTF